This TCR beta chain originates from a study of T cell responses to AZD1222 COVID-19 vaccine. J gave up 1 base and V 5 bases, and 3 bases lay outside the gene matches. This CDR3 contains 15 residues. The germline CDR1 and CDR2 sequences are GTSNPN and SVGIG (reference sequence). Points on this clone: Its cognate antigen is unknown.

Study-level findings and limits: At baseline, just six or seven AZD1222 recipients tested seropositive. Across the whole spike, CD4 TCRs peaked at regions 160-218 and 743-854. Per reports, nearly half of all spike-specific TCRs target regions that are unmutated in variants.

Investigators merged groups given second doses at roughly 4 or roughly 12 weeks. Sequencing used immunoSEQ multiplex PCR; TCRdb keeps in-frame clones, though not all of them. The top ten clones hold around 4.4% of a sample with approximately 120,000 clones, 75% to 90% of them seen once. The chain has TRBV30 and TRBJ1-6; TRBD1 matches at 9 bases. This specimen consisted of peripheral blood, obtained 28 days after the second AZD1222 dose. The receptor was derived from an adult who received the AZD1222 COVID-19 vaccine. The CDR3 nucleotides read TGTGCCTGGGGGACAGGGACGTCCTATAATTCACCCCTCCACTTT. Translated, it gives CAWGTGTSYNSPLHF. The full variable domain, rest sourced from reference TRBV30 and TRBJ1-6, is SQTIHQWPATLVQPVGSPLSLECTVEGTSNPNLYWYRQAAGRGLQLLFYSVGIGQISSEVPQNLSASRPQDRQFILSSKKLLLSDSGFYLCAWGTGTSYNSPLHFGNGTRLTVT.